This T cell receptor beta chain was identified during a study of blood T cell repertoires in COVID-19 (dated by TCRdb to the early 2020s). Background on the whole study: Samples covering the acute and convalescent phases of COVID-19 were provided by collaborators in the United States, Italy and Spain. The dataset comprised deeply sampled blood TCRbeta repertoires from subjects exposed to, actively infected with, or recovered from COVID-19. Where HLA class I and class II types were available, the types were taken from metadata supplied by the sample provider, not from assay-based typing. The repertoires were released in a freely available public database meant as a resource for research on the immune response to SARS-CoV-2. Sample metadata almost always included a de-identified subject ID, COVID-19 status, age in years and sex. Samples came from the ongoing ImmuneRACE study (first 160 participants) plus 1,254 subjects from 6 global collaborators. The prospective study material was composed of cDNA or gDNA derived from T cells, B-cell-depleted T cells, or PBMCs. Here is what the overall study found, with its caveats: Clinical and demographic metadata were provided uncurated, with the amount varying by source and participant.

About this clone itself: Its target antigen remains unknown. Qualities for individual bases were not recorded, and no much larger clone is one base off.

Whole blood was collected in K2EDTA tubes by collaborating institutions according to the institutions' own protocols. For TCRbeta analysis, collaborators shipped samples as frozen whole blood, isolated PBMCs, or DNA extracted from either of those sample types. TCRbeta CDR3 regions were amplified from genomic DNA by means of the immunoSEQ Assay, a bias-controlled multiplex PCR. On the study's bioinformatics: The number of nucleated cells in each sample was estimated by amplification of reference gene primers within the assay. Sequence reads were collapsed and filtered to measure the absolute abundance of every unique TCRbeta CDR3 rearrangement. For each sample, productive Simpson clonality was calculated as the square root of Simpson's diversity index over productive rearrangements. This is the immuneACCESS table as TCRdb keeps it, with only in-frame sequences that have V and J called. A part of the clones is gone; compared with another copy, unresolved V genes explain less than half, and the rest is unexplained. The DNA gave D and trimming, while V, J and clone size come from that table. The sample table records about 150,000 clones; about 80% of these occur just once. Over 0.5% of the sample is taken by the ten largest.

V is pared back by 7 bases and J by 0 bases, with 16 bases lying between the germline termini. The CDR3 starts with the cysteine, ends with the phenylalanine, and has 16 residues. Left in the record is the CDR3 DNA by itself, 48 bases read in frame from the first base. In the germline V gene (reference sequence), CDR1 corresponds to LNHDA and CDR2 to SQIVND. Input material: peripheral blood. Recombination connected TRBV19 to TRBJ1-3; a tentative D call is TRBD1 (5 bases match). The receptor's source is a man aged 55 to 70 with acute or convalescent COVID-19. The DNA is TGTGCCAGTATTAAGGACACCTTTTACTCTGGAAACACCATATATTTT. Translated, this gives CASIKDTFYSGNTIYF. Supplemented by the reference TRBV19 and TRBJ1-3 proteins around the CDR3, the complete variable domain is DGGITQSPKYLFRKEGQNVTLSCEQNLNHDAMYWYRQDPGQGLRLIYYSQIVNDFQKGDIAEGYSVSREKKESFPLTVTSAQKNPTAFYLCASIKDTFYSGNTIYFGEGSWLTVV.